The sequence of this T cell receptor beta chain was determined in a study of beta chain features in type 1 diabetes. Overall study findings and caveats: All four CD4+ subsets of Type 1 diabetes patients contained TCRB CDR3s that were moderately but significantly shorter.

This clone came up a few times. The antigen is not known. Germline V gives CDR1 ENHRY, CDR2 SYGVKD. This CDR3 is built from 19 residues. V was pared by 3 bases and J by 0 bases, with 6 bases of the junction left unmatched. Expressed TCRB transcripts were sequenced because the entire RNA isolate underwent reverse transcription. The repertoire was sequenced with immunoSEQ multiplex PCR; TCRdb's copy has only in-frame clones and lacks some. The sample contains roughly 140,000 clones, 8.1% of which appear only once. This chain joins TRBV10-3 and TRBJ2-1, with 15 bases lining up with TRBD2. The TCR originated in a young man in good health. The specimen was central memory CD4+ T cells from blood. The CDR3 nucleotides are TGTGCCATCAGTGAATCAGGACTAGCGGGAGGGGGCTCCTACAATGAGCAGTTCTTC. Translation gives CAISESGLAGGGSYNEQFF.